These T cell receptor beta chains were read from a single sample in a study of T cells in localized non-small cell lung cancer. The assay was immunoSEQ multiplex PCR, and TCRdb's table has in-frame clones only and misses some. The sample lists about 2,500 clones, less than 30% seen once, with approximately 21% in the top ten. The sequencing used normal lung tissue next to the tumor, collected before any cancer treatment. The receptors were sampled from a man aged 40 to 75 with stage II squamous cell lung carcinoma. Each CDR3 is given with its conserved first and last residue. Only some rows state a clone size, as once, few, many or a class for expanded clones.

TRBV11-3	medium-sized	TRBJ1-2	CASSLDQADAYYGYTF
TRBV10-1	NA	TRBJ2-6	CASSGPTGSGANVLTF
TRBV6-8	few	TRBJ1-5	CASRPGYSNQPQHF
TRBV9	few	TRBJ2-2	CASSLANTGELFF
TRBV6-8	NA	TRBJ1-1	CASSYSQVKNTEAFF
TRBV6-8	NA	TRBJ2-3	CASRPYPVSTDTQYF
TRBV9	few	TRBJ1-1	CASSGRPDRDLMKTEAFF
TRBV11-3	few	TRBJ2-6	CASSLGVGYSGANVLTF
TRBV4-1	medium-sized	TRBJ2-7	CASSQEPGTGAEQYF
TRBV28	NA	TRBJ2-4	CASRDSKNIQYF
TRBV28	NA	TRBJ2-1	CASSFLGLAALGEQFF
TRBV11-3	few	TRBJ1-1	CASSLVRGNTEAFF
TRBV29-1	few	TRBJ1-2	CSVYGEGYGYTF
TRBV9	NA	TRBJ2-7	CASSAGLRAYEQYF
TRBV18	NA	TRBJ1-1	CASSPGNTEAFF
TRBV1	few	TRBJ2-2	CASSQESRGRYTGELFF
TRBV9	medium-sized	TRBJ1-1	CASTTGQMNTEAFF
TRBV28	NA	TRBJ1-5	CASTGTVNQPQHF
TRBV1	few	TRBJ2-5	CASSQDESQIETQYF
TRBV18	NA	TRBJ1-6	CASSPLSTGGKDSPLHF
TRBV7-1	few	TRBJ1-1	CASSSGPANEAFF
TRBV11-3	NA	TRBJ2-5	CASSFGVSGRGETQYF
TRBV10-3	NA	TRBJ2-5	CATNREGETQYF
TRBV11-3	few	TRBJ1-2	CASSLMGVTLLGYTF
TRBV11-3	NA	TRBJ2-7	CASSSGWGGEYEQYF
TRBV6-8	NA	TRBJ1-2	CASSEGTATYTF
TRBV6-8	NA	TRBJ2-2	CAIPRGGADGELFF
TRBV28	NA	TRBJ2-5	CASSPPPTSIGETQYF
TRBV15	NA	TRBJ2-5	CATSRVTSGNQETQYF
TRBV28	few	TRBJ2-7	CASSSPQTGGLIHEQYF
TRBV6-8	medium-sized	TRBJ2-1	CASSYSFTSPNEQFF
TRBV6-8	NA	TRBJ2-5	CASRDRDQETQYF
TRBV11-3	few	TRBJ2-3	CASSRRTGGSDTQYF
TRBV5-1	few	TRBJ2-3	CASSLGAGTATDTQYF